This entry lists 26 T cell receptor beta chains sequenced from one sample in a study of blood T cell repertoires in COVID-19. TCRdb's table, derived via immunoSEQ multiplex PCR, lists solely in-frame clones and lacks some. The data contain 150,000 to 180,000 clones, roughly 71% of them singletons. The sequencing input was peripheral blood. Receptor source: a woman aged 80 or over with acute or convalescent COVID-19.

The chain couples TRBV7-9 to TRBJ1-5; 9 bases are shared with TRBD1. Germline CDR1 SEHNR, CDR2 FQNEAQ (reference sequence). With V trimmed by 5 bases and J by 6 bases, 8 bases remained unmatched. The CDR3 loop spans 15 amino acids. In DNA, the CDR3 is TGTGCCAGCAGCATACAGGGGGCGCCCGGTCAGCCCCAGCATTTT. This gives the protein CASSIQGAPGQPQHF.

The chain links TRBV27 to TRBJ2-7, with no clear D. The CDR3 totals 14 residues. V lost 5 bases and J lost 8, with 19 bases in between. Germline V lookup: CDR1 MNHEY, CDR2 SMNVEV (reference sequence). CDR3 loop: CASSLRWLEAQQYF. CDR3 sequence (DNA): TGTGCCAGCAGTCTCAGGTGGCTGGAAGCTCAGCAGTACTTC.

This clone was seen a few times. The CDR3 region is CASSLTGFSYGYTF. CDR3 nucleotide sequence: TGTGCCAGCAGCTTAACAGGCTTCAGCTATGGCTACACCTTC. The chain is built from TRBV13 and TRBJ1-2; D is perhaps TRBD1 (5 bases). CDR1 and CDR2 from the germline V gene are PRHDT and FYEKMQ (reference sequence). The CDR3 runs to 14 residues. V lost 2 bases to trimming and J lost 4 bases, with 11 bases between them.

This clone was observed a few times. This chain connects TRBV27 to TRBJ2-2; TRBD1 matches at 7 bases. Germline trimming cut 5 bases from V and 2 bases from J; bases unmatched to any gene: 11. CDR1 is MNHEY, CDR2 SMNVEV, per germline (reference sequence). The CDR3 has 17 amino acids. CDR3 loop: CASSILKGTVNTGELFF. CDR3 nucleotides: TGTGCCAGCAGTATACTGAAGGGGACAGTTAACACCGGGGAGCTGTTTTTT.

The J gene is TRBJ1-2, the V gene TRBV19; 7 positions match TRBD1. Germline V lookup: CDR1 LNHDA, CDR2 SQIVND (reference sequence). V shed 7 bases and J 4 bases; nucleotides not matched to a gene: 9. This CDR3 region has 14 residues. CDR3 sequence: CASKFSGQTYGYTF. CDR3 DNA sequence: TGTGCCAGTAAGTTTTCGGGACAGACCTATGGCTACACCTTC.

This clone has only one observation. The CDR3 loop is CASSQDGQVAGELFF. CDR3 DNA: TGCGCCAGCAGCCAAGACGGACAGGTGGCCGGGGAGCTGTTTTTT. The genes are TRBV4-3 and TRBJ2-2, with TRBD1 matching 7 bases. The germline V gene encodes CDR1 LGHNA and CDR2 YSLEER. This CDR3 contains 15 residues. Trimming cost V 0 bases and J 6 bases; bases outside gene matches: 4.

The rearrangement links TRBV11-2 to TRBJ1-1; TRBD1 aligns across 12 bases. J was trimmed by 5 bases and V by 5 bases; bases with no gene match: 6. The germline CDR1 and CDR2 sequences are SGHAT and FQNNGV. The CDR3 extends over 15 amino acids. The CDR3 nucleotides read TGTGCCAGCAGCCGGCCGGGACAGGGGGCAACTGAAGCTTTCTTT. It yields the protein CASSRPGQGATEAFF.

This chain joins TRBV5-8 and TRBJ1-5; a weak D match, TRBD1 (5 bases). V was clipped by 6 bases and J by 4 bases, with 14 bases between them. Germline V CDR1 and CDR2: SGHTS, YDEGEE. This CDR3 region has 14 residues. The CDR3, as DNA: TGTGCCAGCATCATATCAGGGATTAATCAGCCCCAGCATTTT. The encoded protein is CASIISGINQPQHF.

This clone was counted a few times. The chain has TRBV19 and TRBJ1-2; weak D call: TRBD1 (6 bases). The CDR3 is 14 residues long. CDR1 is LNHDA and CDR2 is SQIVND in the germline V gene (reference sequence). V gave up 2 bases and J gave up 4 bases, with 11 bases separating them. The CDR3 spells CASSINGQIYGYTF. In DNA, the CDR3 is TGTGCCAGTAGTATAAATGGACAGATCTATGGCTACACCTTC.

The chain couples TRBV30 to TRBJ1-2; a weak D match, TRBD1 (5 bases). The germline V gene has CDR1 GTSNPN and CDR2 SVGIG (reference sequence). The CDR3 runs 17 residues. Trimming cost V 5 bases and J 3 bases, with 25 bases left between them. CDR3 protein: CAWARSLPGRLDYGYTF. CDR3 sequence (DNA): TGTGCCTGGGCTCGCAGCCTCCCAGGGAGGTTGGACTATGGCTACACCTTC.

This sequence joins TRBV19 and TRBJ1-4; D is undetermined. Looked up from germline, CDR1 is LNHDA and CDR2 is SQIVND (reference sequence). Trimming removed 8 bases at V and 2 bases at J, with 12 bases between. This CDR3 region has 14 residues. CDR3 nucleotides: TGTGCCAGTGCCCGTTCGGAGACTAATGAAAAACTGTTTTTT. Amino acid sequence: CASARSETNEKLFF.

The gene calls are TRBV6-5 and TRBJ2-1; 7 nucleotides match TRBD2. CDR1 and CDR2 from the germline V gene are MNHEY and SVGAGI. Trimming cost V 5 bases and J 12 bases; bases outside gene matches: 10. This CDR3 contains 13 residues. CDR3 sequence: CASSPPGLRGQFF. Written as DNA, the CDR3 is TGTGCCAGCAGTCCTCCGGGACTACGGGGGCAGTTCTTC.

The CDR3 is CASTQVVKNIQYF. DNA for the CDR3: TGTGCCAGCACTCAGGTTGTCAAAAACATTCAGTACTTC. The chain employs TRBV6-5 and TRBJ2-4; D is ambiguous. V shed 7 bases and J shed 3 bases, with 10 bases lying between them. This CDR3 contains 13 residues. CDR1 and CDR2 (germline): MNHEY, SVGAGI.

V usage is TRBV27 and J usage is TRBJ2-3, with TRBD1 as a possible D gene (5 bases). Per the germline V gene, CDR1 is MNHEY and CDR2 is SMNVEV (reference sequence). This CDR3 spans 16 amino acids. V dropped 5 bases and J dropped 2 bases, with 17 bases sitting between them. CDR3 region: CASSPGLGQITDTQYF. For the CDR3, the DNA is TGTGCCAGCAGTCCCGGTTTGGGGCAGATCACAGATACGCAGTATTTT.

As concerns this clone: The same CDR3 is also encoded by other DNA sequences in this sample. The rearrangement uses TRBV18 and TRBJ1-5; 9 bases align to TRBD1. V lost 3 bases and J lost 5; bases outside the gene matches: 2. Germline-derived CDR1 and CDR2 are KGHSH and LQKENI. This CDR3 spans 14 amino acids. CDR3 in DNA: TGTGCCAGCTCACCTCGACAGGGGGATCAGCCCCAGCATTTT. This codes for CASSPRQGDQPQHF.

V gene TRBV11-1 combines with J gene TRBJ1-1; possibly TRBD1 for D (6 bases). Trimming stripped 5 bases from V and 4 bases from J, with 14 bases between. The CDR3 spans 14 residues. CDR1 and CDR2 (germline): SGHAT, FQDESV (reference sequence). CDR3 nucleotides: TGTGCCAGCAGCCCACCCACAGGGTTCACTGAAGCTTTCTTT. It is translated as CASSPPTGFTEAFF.

The CDR3 here is CASSLTRTGELFF. CDR3 DNA: TGTGCCAGCAGCTTAACGAGGACCGGGGAGCTGTTTTTT. The genes are TRBV7-3 and TRBJ2-2; D is unclear. This CDR3 contains 13 residues. The ends were cut back, 0 bases at V and 5 bases at J, with 4 bases in the middle. Germline CDR1 is SGHTA and CDR2 is FQGTGA.

Only one count was recorded for this clone. The rearrangement joins TRBV19 to TRBJ1-5, with 10 bases lining up with TRBD1. V was clipped by 6 bases and J by 3 bases; unmatched bases: 8. CDR3 length equals 16 residues. CDR1 and CDR2 from the germline V gene are LNHDA and SQIVND (reference sequence). In nucleotides, the CDR3 is TGTGCCAGTAGCCAGGGGACAGGGGTATACAATCAGCCCCAGCATTTT. Translation: CASSQGTGVYNQPQHF.

This clone appeared once. J is TRBJ1-3 and V is TRBV4-3; weak D call: TRBD1 (5 bases). Trimming pared 0 bases from V and 2 bases from J, leaving 14 bases between. In germline, CDR1 is LGHNA, CDR2 YSLEER. The CDR3 runs 17 residues. CDR3 region: CASSQEPPGGTGNTIYF. DNA of the CDR3: TGCGCCAGCAGCCAAGAACCCCCCGGGGGGACTGGAAACACCATATATTTT.

The chain uses TRBV2 and TRBJ2-5; D gene uncertain. CDR1 and CDR2 from the germline V gene are SNHLY and FYNNEI. Trimming removed 5 bases from V and 2 bases from J, with 6 bases in between. The CDR3 spans 12 residues. The CDR3 protein is CASSKQQETQYF. The CDR3 nucleotides are TGTGCCAGCAGTAAACAGCAAGAGACCCAGTACTTC.

The rearrangement links TRBV7-3 to TRBJ1-6, with 10 bases lining up with TRBD1. Unmatched junction bases numbered 11, after V lost 5 bases and J lost 10 bases. Germline CDR1 and CDR2: SGHTA and FQGTGA. This CDR3 contains 16 residues. This CDR3 reads CASSPQGTGVLSPLHF. The CDR3 bases are TGTGCCAGCAGCCCGCAGGGGACAGGGGTTTTGTCACCCCTCCACTTT.

The chain employs TRBV6-1 and TRBJ1-1; TRBD1 might be the D (6 bases). Per the germline V gene, CDR1 is MNHNS and CDR2 is SASEGT. The V end lost 0 bases, the J end lost 6 bases, and 8 bases lay between the germline ends. The CDR3 is 13 residues long. The CDR3 here is CASSEARGSEAFF. The CDR3 DNA reads TGTGCCAGCAGTGAAGCCAGGGGTTCTGAAGCTTTCTTT.

The chain couples TRBV3-1 (or the pseudogene TRBV3-2) to TRBJ2-1; 10 bases are a match to TRBD2. Germline V lookup: CDR1 LGHDT, CDR2 YNNKEL (reference sequence). V was pared by 1 base and J by 4 bases, with 4 bases of the junction left unmatched. The CDR3 runs 16 residues. The CDR3 DNA follows: TGTGCCAGCAGCCAAGTTATTAGCGGGAGGTACAATGAGCAGTTCTTC. Translated: CASSQVISGRYNEQFF.

This clone was seen at least ten times. This rearrangement joins TRBV10-3 to TRBJ1-5; D not resolved. The CDR3 is 13 amino acids. Trimming removed 3 bases from V and 4 bases from J, with 7 bases in between. Germline lookup yields CDR1 ENHRY and CDR2 SYGVKD. The CDR3 sequence: CAISDTGNQPQHF. The CDR3 DNA reads as TGTGCCATCAGTGACACGGGTAATCAGCCCCAGCATTTT.

This chain joins TRBV18 and TRBJ2-3; 9 nucleotides match TRBD2. V trimming: 5 bases; J trimming: 3 bases; junction bases outside the gene matches: 6. CDR1 is KGHSH, CDR2 LQKENI, per germline. The length of the CDR3 is 15 residues. For the CDR3, the DNA is TGTGCCAGCTCAAAGTTAGCGGGAGTTACAGATACGCAGTATTTT. Translation gives CASSKLAGVTDTQYF.

The gene calls are TRBV9 and TRBJ2-1, with a weak D call TRBD2 (6 bases). Germline V lookup: CDR1 SGDLS, CDR2 YYNGEE. CDR3 length equals 15 residues. Trimming stripped 4 bases from V and 5 bases from J, with 16 bases between. CDR3: CASSFLASKNNEQFF. The CDR3 DNA sequence: TGTGCCAGCAGCTTTCTAGCGTCCAAGAACAATGAGCAGTTCTTC.